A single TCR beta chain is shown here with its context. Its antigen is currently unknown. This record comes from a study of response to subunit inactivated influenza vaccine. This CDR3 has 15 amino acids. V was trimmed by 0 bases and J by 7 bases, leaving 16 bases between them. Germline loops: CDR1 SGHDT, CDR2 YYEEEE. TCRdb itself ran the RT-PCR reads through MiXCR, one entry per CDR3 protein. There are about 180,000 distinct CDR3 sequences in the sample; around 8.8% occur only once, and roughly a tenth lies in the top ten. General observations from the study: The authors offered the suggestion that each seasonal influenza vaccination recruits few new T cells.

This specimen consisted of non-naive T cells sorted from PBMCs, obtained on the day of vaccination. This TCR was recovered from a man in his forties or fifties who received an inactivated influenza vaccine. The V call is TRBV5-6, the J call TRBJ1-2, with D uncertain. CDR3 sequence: CASSLAPPYPGGYTF. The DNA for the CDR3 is TGTGCCAGCAGCTTGGCCCCCCCTTACCCCGGTGGCTACACCTTC.